The 29 T cell receptor beta chains listed next were all sequenced from one sample in a study of blood T cell repertoires in COVID-19. Clones were read by immunoSEQ multiplex PCR, and TCRdb kept only the in-frame ones, dropping some. The sample has around 130,000 clones, 84% seen once; the top ten hold approximately 3.9%. The specimen sequenced was PBMCs or T cells enriched from blood (not recorded which). The receptors were sampled from a woman in her twenties or thirties who had recovered from COVID-19.

The V and J genes are TRBV11-2 and TRBJ2-1, with 7 bases lining up with TRBD2. The CDR3 runs to 14 residues. V shed 5 bases and J 4 bases; nucleotides not matched to a gene: 5. Per the germline V gene, CDR1 is SGHAT and CDR2 is FQNNGV. CDR3 residues: CASSLGLFYNEQFF. CDR3 sequence (DNA): TGTGCCAGCAGCCTGGGACTATTTTACAATGAGCAGTTCTTC.

A single count supports this clone. The rearrangement joins TRBV9 to TRBJ1-2; D is ambiguous. This CDR3 is built from 15 residues. The V and J ends lost 3 bases and 1 base respectively, with 13 bases between them. The V gene's germline CDR1 is SGDLS and CDR2 YYNGEE. The CDR3 region has the DNA TGTGCCAGCAGCGCGGGGAGTTCGTATAACTATGGCTACACCTTC. This translates into CASSAGSSYNYGYTF.

This clone was seen only once. This chain joins TRBV29-1 and TRBJ2-5, with TRBD2 as a possible D gene (6 bases). The germline gives CDR1 SQVTM, CDR2 ANQGSEA. Trimming took 4 bases from V and 4 from J, leaving 19 bases between them. CDR3 length: 15 residues. CDR3 sequence (DNA): TGCAGCGTTGCTAACAGCGGGCAGGGACCAGAGACCCAGTACTTC. Translated: CSVANSGQGPETQYF. The complete variable domain, with remaining parts taken from reference TRBV29-1 and TRBJ2-5, reads SAVISQKPSRDICQRGTSLTIQCQVDSQVTMMFWYRQQPGQSLTLIATANQGSEATYESGFVIDKFPISRPNLTFSTLTVSNMSPEDSSIYLCSVANSGQGPETQYFGPGTRLLVL.

This clone has only one observation. The chain carries TRBV7-2 and TRBJ2-7; 12 nucleotides agree with TRBD2. V trimming: 8 bases; J trimming: 1 base; junction bases outside the gene matches: 3. Per germline, CDR1 SGHTA and CDR2 FQGNSA. The CDR3 runs 14 residues. CDR3 loop: CASSLAGGSYEQYF. The CDR3 bases are TGTGCCAGCTCCCTAGCGGGAGGGTCCTACGAGCAGTACTTC.

The rearrangement uses TRBV5-1 and TRBJ1-1; no firm D call. The CDR3 has 15 residues. V was cut by 0 bases and J by 1 base, with 10 bases left in between. Germline V gene data show CDR1 as SGHRS and CDR2 as YFSETQ. The DNA for the CDR3 is TGCGCCAGCAGCTTGGGGGCGGGTGCGAACACTGAAGCTTTCTTT. Its translation: CASSLGAGANTEAFF.

The rearrangement links TRBV27 to TRBJ1-1; D may be TRBD1 (6 bases). The CDR3 contains 14 residues. V was pared by 2 bases and J by 5 bases, with 12 bases between. The V gene's germline CDR1 is MNHEY and CDR2 SMNVEV (reference sequence). This chain's CDR3 is CASSLNFRGTEAFF. CDR3 DNA: TGTGCCAGCAGTTTAAATTTCAGGGGTACTGAAGCTTTCTTT.

The CDR3 region is CASSTTPRQGAKYF. Here the CDR3 DNA reads TGTGCCAGCAGTACCACCCCAAGGCAGGGGGCGAAGTATTTT. The chain uses TRBV28 and TRBJ2-3; TRBD1 matches 8 bases. There are 14 residues in the CDR3. Germline V gene data show CDR1 as MDHEN and CDR2 as SYDVKM. The V segment lost 5 bases and the J segment 13 bases; nucleotides outside the gene matches: 14.

This clone was recorded only once. This chain connects TRBV28 to TRBJ1-4, with D unclear. The CDR3 is 15 amino acids. V lost 7 bases to trimming and J lost 5 bases, with 17 bases between them. CDR1 MDHEN and CDR2 SYDVKM come from the germline V gene. This CDR3 reads CASKNSRGKNEKLFF. CDR3 coding DNA: TGTGCCAGCAAAAACAGCCGGGGAAAAAATGAAAAACTGTTTTTT.

The chain combines TRBV5-1 with TRBJ1-1, with 8 bases lining up with TRBD1. This CDR3 has 13 residues. Germline V gene sequence: CDR1 SGHRS, CDR2 YFSETQ. Trimming took 2 bases from V and 6 from J; bases not matched to a gene: 3. The CDR3, as DNA: TGCGCCAGCAGCTTTTACAGGGGGGCTGAAGCTTTCTTT. This sequence encodes CASSFYRGAEAFF.

The chain has TRBV2 and TRBJ1-5; 7 bases are shared with TRBD1. This CDR3 spans 14 amino acids. Germline V gene sequence: CDR1 SNHLY, CDR2 FYNNEI. V was pared by 6 bases and J by 1 base, with 3 bases of the junction left unmatched. This CDR3 is CASRQGRSNQPQHF. The DNA of the CDR3 is TGTGCCAGCAGACAGGGGAGAAGCAATCAGCCCCAGCATTTT.

The V gene is TRBV7-7, the J gene TRBJ2-5; 11 bases are shared with TRBD2. This CDR3 has 14 amino acids. Trimming cost V 5 bases and J 4 bases; bases outside gene matches: 3. CDR1 SSHAT and CDR2 FNYEAQ come from the germline V gene (reference sequence). The CDR3, as DNA: TGTGCCAGCAGCCCCGGACTAGCGGGAGAGACCCAGTACTTC. It is translated as CASSPGLAGETQYF.

The genes are TRBV5-1 and TRBJ1-2; D uncertain. The CDR3 loop spans 12 amino acids. Germline CDR1 SGHRS, CDR2 YFSETQ. CDR3 DNA sequence: TGCGCGAGCGGGCCGCGGGACTATGGCTACACCTTC. Its translation is CASGPRDYGYTF.

With regard to this clone: Other DNA sequences within the sample encode an identical CDR3. The rearrangement links TRBV2 to TRBJ2-7; TRBD2 agrees at 9 bases. CDR1 and CDR2 (germline): SNHLY, FYNNEI. There are 15 residues in the CDR3. V was pared by 4 bases and J by 0 bases, with 4 bases of the junction left unmatched. The CDR3 spells CASSVGREGSYEQYF. CDR3 nucleotides: TGTGCCAGCAGTGTTGGGCGGGAGGGCTCCTACGAGCAGTACTTC.

The chain uses TRBV28 and TRBJ1-5; 9 bases align to TRBD1. From germline, CDR1 is MDHEN and CDR2 SYDVKM. The CDR3 covers 19 residues. The ends lost 2 bases at V and 1 base at J; junction bases unmatched: 12. DNA of the CDR3: TGTGCCAGCAGTTTACCCCGGGACAGGGAGCCTTACAGCAATCAGCCCCAGCATTTT. The encoded protein is CASSLPRDREPYSNQPQHF.

This chain uses TRBV14 with TRBJ2-7; tentatively, D is TRBD2 (7 bases). CDR3 length: 16 amino acids. The V gene's germline CDR1 is SGHDN and CDR2 FVKESK. The V and J ends lost 0 bases and 7 bases respectively, with 19 bases between them. The CDR3, as DNA: TGTGCCAGCAGCCAAGAAGGGGGACTACCTGTTATAGAGCAGTACTTC. This sequence encodes CASSQEGGLPVIEQYF.

This chain joins TRBV9 and TRBJ2-3, with TRBD2 matching 11 bases. The CDR3 is 16 amino acids. V was pared by 1 base and J by 1 base, with 2 bases of the junction left unmatched. Germline V lookup: CDR1 SGDLS, CDR2 YYNGEE. In DNA, the CDR3 is TGTGCCAGCAGCGTACGACTAGCGGGACGCACAGATACGCAGTATTTT. Translated, it gives CASSVRLAGRTDTQYF.

J is TRBJ1-4 and V is TRBV4-3; weak D call: TRBD1 (5 bases). This CDR3 spans 16 amino acids. Trimming removed 0 bases from V and 5 bases from J, with 13 bases in between. Germline-derived CDR1 and CDR2 are LGHNA and YSLEER. The CDR3 sequence is CASSQDQAGPNEKLFF. The DNA for the CDR3 is TGCGCCAGCAGCCAAGATCAAGCAGGGCCGAATGAAAAACTGTTTTTT.

The CDR3 region has the DNA TGCGCCAGCAGCCGCGAGGGGGCCGGGAGTCACAATCAGCCCCAGCATTTT. This gives the protein CASSREGAGSHNQPQHF. The J gene is TRBJ1-5, the V gene TRBV4-1; 7 nucleotides match TRBD1. The CDR3 extends over 17 amino acids. With V trimmed by 4 bases and J by 3 bases, 12 bases remained unmatched. Germline V gene data show CDR1 as MGHRA and CDR2 as YSYEKL.

The V and J genes are TRBV7-2 and TRBJ2-1, with 10 nucleotides matching TRBD2. Germline V gives CDR1 SGHTA, CDR2 FQGNSA. The CDR3 loop spans 15 amino acids. The trim removed 6 bases at V and 10 bases at J, leaving 12 bases unmatched. The CDR3: CASRPTSGMYGEQFF. CDR3 nucleotides: TGTGCCAGCAGACCAACTAGCGGGATGTACGGGGAGCAGTTCTTC.

V gene TRBV5-4 combines with J gene TRBJ2-1; TRBD2 matches 9 bases. This CDR3 contains 18 residues. V was pared by 0 bases and J by 7 bases, with 14 bases of the junction left unmatched. The V gene's germline CDR1 is SGHNT and CDR2 YYREEE (reference sequence). CDR3 DNA: TGTGCCAGCAGCTTGGATTGGACACCGGGACTAGCCCGTAATGAGCAGTTCTTC. This codes for CASSLDWTPGLARNEQFF.

This chain joins TRBV11-2 and TRBJ1-2; D is uncertain. The CDR3 has 12 residues. Germline V gives CDR1 SGHAT, CDR2 FQNNGV. Trimming took 5 bases from V and 4 from J, leaving 8 bases between them. CDR3 coding DNA: TGTGCCAGCAGCCCCGGAGGCTATGGCTACACCTTC. It is translated as CASSPGGYGYTF. The full variable domain, with the rest looked up from reference TRBV11-2 and TRBJ1-2, is EAGVAQSPRYKIIEKRQSVAFWCNPISGHATLYWYQQILGQGPKLLIQFQNNGVVDDSQLPKDRFSAERLKGVDSTLKIQPAKLEDSAVYLCASSPGGYGYTFGSGTRLTVV.

This chain links TRBV30 with TRBJ2-2; D remains unclear. This CDR3 has 13 amino acids. CDR1 is GTSNPN, CDR2 SVGIG, per germline (reference sequence). Trimming took off 2 bases at V and 5 bases at J, with 9 bases between the two ends. CDR3 region: CAWSLGRTGELFF. In DNA, the CDR3 is TGTGCCTGGAGTCTGGGCAGGACCGGGGAGCTGTTTTTT.

This chain joins TRBV30 and TRBJ1-2, with D tentatively TRBD1 (5 bases). The V and J ends lost 0 bases and 4 bases respectively, with 15 bases between them. This CDR3 has 15 amino acids. The germline V gene encodes CDR1 GTSNPN and CDR2 SVGIG (reference sequence). The CDR3 region has the DNA TGTGCCTGGAGTGTAGCCGACAGACCTCCCTATGGCTACACCTTC. Translated, it gives CAWSVADRPPYGYTF.

V and J are TRBV4-1 and TRBJ1-2, with TRBD1 identical over 10 bases. Trimming cost V 3 bases and J 6 bases; bases outside gene matches: 1. Germline V gene data show CDR1 as MGHRA and CDR2 as YSYEKL. The CDR3 has 13 amino acids. The CDR3 bases are TGCGCCAGCAGCCATGGGACAGGGGATGGCTACACCTTC. Translating gives CASSHGTGDGYTF.

V and J are TRBV7-8 and TRBJ1-1; TRBD1 agrees at 7 bases. Germline CDR1 SGHVS, CDR2 FQNEAQ. CDR3 length: 16 amino acids. V gave up 1 base and J gave up 0 bases; unmatched junction bases: 5. CDR3 in DNA: TGTGCCAGCAGCTTAGACAGGGGAAGGGTGAACACTGAAGCTTTCTTT. The encoded protein is CASSLDRGRVNTEAFF.

The chain uses TRBV6-2 or TRBV6-3 and TRBJ2-2; TRBD2 matches at 10 bases. The CDR3 is 16 residues long. With V trimmed by 2 bases and J by 9 bases, 9 bases remained unmatched. Germline CDR1 is MNHEY and CDR2 is SVGEGT. The CDR3 reads CASSYVGTSVLRELFF. In DNA, the CDR3 is TGTGCCAGCAGTTACGTGGGGACTAGCGTACTTCGGGAGCTGTTTTTT.

For the CDR3, the DNA is TGTGCCAGCGCGGCAGGGGGCTTCGGCAATCAGCCCCAGCATTTT. It is translated as CASAAGGFGNQPQHF. The genes are TRBV28 and TRBJ1-5; 8 bases are shared with TRBD1. Germline loops: CDR1 MDHEN, CDR2 SYDVKM. V dropped 8 bases and J dropped 2; count of bases not matched to a gene: 8. The CDR3 has 15 residues.

In this sample, this clone turned up once. The chain couples TRBV3-1 (or the pseudogene TRBV3-2) to TRBJ2-1; 10 bases agree with TRBD2. The J segment lost 7 bases and the V segment lost 5 bases, leaving 11 bases of the junction unmatched. Germline values: CDR1 LGHDT, CDR2 YNNKEL (reference sequence). The length of the CDR3 is 16 residues. CDR3 sequence (DNA): TGTGCCAGCAGCTCACTAGCGGGAACACGGTATAATGAGCAGTTCTTC. Protein sequence: CASSSLAGTRYNEQFF.

The chain couples TRBV3-1 (or the pseudogene TRBV3-2) to TRBJ2-7; 11 bases are a match to TRBD2. Looked up from germline, CDR1 is LGHDT and CDR2 is YNNKEL (reference sequence). Losses at the gene ends were 1 base for V and 4 bases for J; bases not matched to a gene: 3. CDR3 length: 15 amino acids. CDR3 amino acids: CASSQAGLAAYEQYF. The CDR3, as DNA: TGTGCCAGCAGCCAAGCGGGACTAGCGGCATACGAGCAGTACTTC.